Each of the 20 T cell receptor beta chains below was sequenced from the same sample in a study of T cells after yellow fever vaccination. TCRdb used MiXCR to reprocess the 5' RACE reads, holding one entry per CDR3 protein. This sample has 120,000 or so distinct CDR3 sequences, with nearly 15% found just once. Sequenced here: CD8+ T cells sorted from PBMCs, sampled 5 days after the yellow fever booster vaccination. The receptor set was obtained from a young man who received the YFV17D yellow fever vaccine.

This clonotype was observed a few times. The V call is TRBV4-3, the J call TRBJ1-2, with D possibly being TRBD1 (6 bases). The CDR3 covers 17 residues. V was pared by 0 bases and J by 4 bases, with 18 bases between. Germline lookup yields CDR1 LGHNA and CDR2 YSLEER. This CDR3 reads CASSQEGWGGRGYGYTF. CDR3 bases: TGCGCCAGCAGCCAAGAAGGATGGGGGGGGCGAGGCTATGGCTACACCTTC.

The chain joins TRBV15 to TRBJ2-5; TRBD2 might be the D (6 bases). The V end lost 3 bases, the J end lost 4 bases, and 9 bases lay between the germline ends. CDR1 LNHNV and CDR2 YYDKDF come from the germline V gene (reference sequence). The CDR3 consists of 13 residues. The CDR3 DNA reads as TGTGCCACCAGCAGGGAGGGCAGAGAGACCCAGTACTTC. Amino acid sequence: CATSREGRETQYF.

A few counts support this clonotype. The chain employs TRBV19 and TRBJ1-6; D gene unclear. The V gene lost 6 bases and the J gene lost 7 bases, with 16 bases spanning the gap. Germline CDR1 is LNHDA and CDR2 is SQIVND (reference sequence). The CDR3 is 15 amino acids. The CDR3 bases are TGTGCCAGTAGCACCGCCCTTGGACGGAATTCACCCCTCCACTTT. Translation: CASSTALGRNSPLHF. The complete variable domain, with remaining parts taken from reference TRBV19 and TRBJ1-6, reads DGGITQSPKYLFRKEGQNVTLSCEQNLNHDAMYWYRQDPGQGLRLIYYSQIVNDFQKGDIAEGYSVSREKKESFPLTVTSAQKNPTAFYLCASSTALGRNSPLHFGNGTRLTVT.

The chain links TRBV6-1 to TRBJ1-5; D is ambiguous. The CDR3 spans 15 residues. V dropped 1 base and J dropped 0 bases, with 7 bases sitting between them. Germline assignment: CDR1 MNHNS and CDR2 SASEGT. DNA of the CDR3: TGTGCCAGCAGTGAAGGCGAATATAGCAATCAGCCCCAGCATTTT. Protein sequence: CASSEGEYSNQPQHF.

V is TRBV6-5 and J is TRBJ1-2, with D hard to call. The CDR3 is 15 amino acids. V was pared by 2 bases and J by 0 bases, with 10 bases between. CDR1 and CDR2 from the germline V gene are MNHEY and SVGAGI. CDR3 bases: TGTGCCAGCAGTTACCGTCAGATAGCTAACTATGGCTACACCTTC. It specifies CASSYRQIANYGYTF.

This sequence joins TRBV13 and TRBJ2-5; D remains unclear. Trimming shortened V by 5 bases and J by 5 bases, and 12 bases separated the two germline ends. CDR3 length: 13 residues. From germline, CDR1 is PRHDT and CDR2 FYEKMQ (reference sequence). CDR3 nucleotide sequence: TGTGCCAGCAGCGAACGCACGTCGGAGACCCAGTACTTC. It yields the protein CASSERTSETQYF.

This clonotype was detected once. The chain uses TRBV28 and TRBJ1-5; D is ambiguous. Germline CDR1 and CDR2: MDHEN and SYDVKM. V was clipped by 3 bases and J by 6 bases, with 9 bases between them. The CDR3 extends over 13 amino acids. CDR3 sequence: CASSLGSAQPQHF. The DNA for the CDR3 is TGTGCCAGCAGTTTGGGGTCCGCTCAGCCCCAGCATTTT.

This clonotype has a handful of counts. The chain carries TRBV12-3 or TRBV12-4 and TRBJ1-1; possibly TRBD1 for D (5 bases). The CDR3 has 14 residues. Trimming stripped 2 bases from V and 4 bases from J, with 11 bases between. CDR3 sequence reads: CASSLSAGGTEAFF. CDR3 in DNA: TGTGCCAGCAGTTTATCTGCTGGGGGCACTGAAGCTTTCTTT.

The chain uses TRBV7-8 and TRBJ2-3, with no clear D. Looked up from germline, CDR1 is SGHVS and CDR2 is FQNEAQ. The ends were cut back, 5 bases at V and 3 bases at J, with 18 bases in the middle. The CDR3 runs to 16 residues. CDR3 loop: CASSPAAELTTDTQYF. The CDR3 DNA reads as TGTGCCAGCAGCCCTGCGGCAGAGTTAACTACAGATACGCAGTATTTT.

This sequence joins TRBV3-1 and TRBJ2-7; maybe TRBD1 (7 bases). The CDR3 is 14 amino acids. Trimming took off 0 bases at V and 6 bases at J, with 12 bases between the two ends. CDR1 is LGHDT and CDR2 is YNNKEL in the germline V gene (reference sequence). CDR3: CASSQETGTLEQYV. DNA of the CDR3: TGTGCCAGCAGCCAAGAGACAGGGACTCTCGAGCAGTACGTC.

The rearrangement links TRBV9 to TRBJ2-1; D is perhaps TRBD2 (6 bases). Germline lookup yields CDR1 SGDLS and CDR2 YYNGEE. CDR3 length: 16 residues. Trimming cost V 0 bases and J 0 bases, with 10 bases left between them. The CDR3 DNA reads TGTGCCAGCAGCGTAGGAGGAGGGACCTCCTACAATGAGCAGTTCTTC. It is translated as CASSVGGGTSYNEQFF. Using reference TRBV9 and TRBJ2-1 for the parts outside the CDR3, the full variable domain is DSGVTQTPKHLITATGQRVTLRCSPRSGDLSVYWYQQSLDQGLQFLIQYYNGEERAKGNILERFSAQQFPDLHSELNLSSLELGDSALYFCASSVGGGTSYNEQFFGPGTRLTVL.

The CDR3: CASSVAGTGHTDTQYF. DNA for the CDR3: TGTGCCAGCAGCGTAGCTGGGACAGGGCACACAGATACGCAGTATTTT. The rearrangement uses TRBV9 and TRBJ2-3; the match to TRBD1 covers 9 bases. Per the germline V gene, CDR1 is SGDLS and CDR2 is YYNGEE. The length of the CDR3 is 16 residues. The junction had 4 bases not matched to a gene; V was cut back by 0 bases and J by 2 bases.

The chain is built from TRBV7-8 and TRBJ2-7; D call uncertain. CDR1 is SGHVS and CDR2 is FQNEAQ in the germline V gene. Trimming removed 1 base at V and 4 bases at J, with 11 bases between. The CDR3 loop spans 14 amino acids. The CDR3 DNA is TGTGCCAGCAGCTTAGGTTCGCGGATGTACGAGCAGTACGTC. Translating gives CASSLGSRMYEQYV.

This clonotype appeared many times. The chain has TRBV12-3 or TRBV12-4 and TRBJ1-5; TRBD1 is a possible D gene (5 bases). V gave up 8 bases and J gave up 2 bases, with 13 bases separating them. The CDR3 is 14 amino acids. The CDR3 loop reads CASSQGLGNQPQHF. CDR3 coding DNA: TGTGCCAGCTCCCAGGGCCTGGGCAATCAGCCCCAGCATTTT.

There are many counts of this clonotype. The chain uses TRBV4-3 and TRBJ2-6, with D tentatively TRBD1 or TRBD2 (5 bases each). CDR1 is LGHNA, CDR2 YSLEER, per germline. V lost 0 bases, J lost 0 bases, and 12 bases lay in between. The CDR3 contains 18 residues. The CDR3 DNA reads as TGCGCCAGCAGCCAAGATCAGAAGGGACCCTCTGGGGCCAACGTCCTGACTTTC. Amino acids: CASSQDQKGPSGANVLTF.

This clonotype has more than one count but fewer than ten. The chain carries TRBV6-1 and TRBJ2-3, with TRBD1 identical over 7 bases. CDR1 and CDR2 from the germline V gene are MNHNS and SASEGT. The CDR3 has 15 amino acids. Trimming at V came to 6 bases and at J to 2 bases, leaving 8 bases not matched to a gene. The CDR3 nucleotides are TGTGCCAGCAGCGCGATTGACAGGGCCACAGATACGCAGTATTTT. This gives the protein CASSAIDRATDTQYF.

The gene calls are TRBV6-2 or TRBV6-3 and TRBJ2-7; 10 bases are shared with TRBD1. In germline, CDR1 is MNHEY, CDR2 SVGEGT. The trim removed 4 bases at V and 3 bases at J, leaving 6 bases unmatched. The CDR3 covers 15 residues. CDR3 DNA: TGTGCCAGCAGTTGGCCCCGGGACAGGGGCTACGAGCAGTACTTC. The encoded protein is CASSWPRDRGYEQYF.

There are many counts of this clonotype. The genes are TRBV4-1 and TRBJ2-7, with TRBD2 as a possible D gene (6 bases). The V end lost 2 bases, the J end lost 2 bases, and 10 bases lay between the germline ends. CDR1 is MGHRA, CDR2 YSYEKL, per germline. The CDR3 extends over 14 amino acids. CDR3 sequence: CASSQLRGPYEQYV. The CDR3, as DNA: TGCGCCAGCAGCCAATTGCGGGGCCCCTACGAGCAGTACGTC.

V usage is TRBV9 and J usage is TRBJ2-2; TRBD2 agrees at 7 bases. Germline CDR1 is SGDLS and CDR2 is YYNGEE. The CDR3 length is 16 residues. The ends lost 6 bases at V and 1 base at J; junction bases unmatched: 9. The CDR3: CASTHPGGVNTGELFF. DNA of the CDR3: TGTGCCAGCACCCATCCTGGGGGGGTGAACACCGGGGAGCTGTTTTTT.

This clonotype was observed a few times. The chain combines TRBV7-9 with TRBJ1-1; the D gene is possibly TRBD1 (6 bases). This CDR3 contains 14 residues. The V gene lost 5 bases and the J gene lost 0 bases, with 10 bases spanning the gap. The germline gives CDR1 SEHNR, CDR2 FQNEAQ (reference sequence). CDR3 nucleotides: TGTGCCAGCAGCACACAGGGCGTGAACACTGAAGCTTTCTTT. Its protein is CASSTQGVNTEAFF. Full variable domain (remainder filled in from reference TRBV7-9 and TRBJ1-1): DTGVSQNPRHKITKRGQNVTFRCDPISEHNRLYWYRQTLGQGPEFLTYFQNEAQLEKSRLLSDRFSAERPKGSFSTLEIQRTEQGDSAMYLCASSTQGVNTEAFFGQGTRLTVV.